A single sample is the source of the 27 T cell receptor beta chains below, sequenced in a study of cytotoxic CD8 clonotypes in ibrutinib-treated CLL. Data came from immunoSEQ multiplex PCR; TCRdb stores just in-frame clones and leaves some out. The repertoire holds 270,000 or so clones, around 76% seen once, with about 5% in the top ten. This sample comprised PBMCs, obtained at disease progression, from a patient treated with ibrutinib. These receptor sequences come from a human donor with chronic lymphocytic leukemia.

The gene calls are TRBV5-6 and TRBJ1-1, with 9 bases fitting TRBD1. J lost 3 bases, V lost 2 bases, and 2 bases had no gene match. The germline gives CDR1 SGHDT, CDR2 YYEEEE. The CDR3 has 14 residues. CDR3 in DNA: TGTGCCAGCAGCTTCACAGGGGGCTACACTGAAGCTTTCTTT. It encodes CASSFTGGYTEAFF. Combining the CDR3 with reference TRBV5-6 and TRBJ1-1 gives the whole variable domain DAGVTQSPTHLIKTRGQQVTLRCSPKSGHDTVSWYQQALGQGPQFIFQYYEEEERQRGNFPDRFSGHQFPNYSSELNVNALLLGDSALYLCASSFTGGYTEAFFGQGTRLTVV.

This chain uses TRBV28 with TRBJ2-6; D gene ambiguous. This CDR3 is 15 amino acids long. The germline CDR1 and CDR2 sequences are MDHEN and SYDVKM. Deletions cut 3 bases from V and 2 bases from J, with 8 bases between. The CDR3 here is CASSLVHAGANVLTF. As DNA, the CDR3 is TGTGCCAGCAGTTTGGTTCATGCTGGGGCCAACGTCCTGACTTTC.

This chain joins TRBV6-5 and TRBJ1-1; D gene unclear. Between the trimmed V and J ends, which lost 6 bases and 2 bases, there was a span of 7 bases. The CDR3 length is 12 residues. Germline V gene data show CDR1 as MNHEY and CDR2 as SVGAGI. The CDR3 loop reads CASSQINTEAFF. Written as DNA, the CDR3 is TGTGCCAGCAGCCAGATTAACACTGAAGCTTTCTTT.

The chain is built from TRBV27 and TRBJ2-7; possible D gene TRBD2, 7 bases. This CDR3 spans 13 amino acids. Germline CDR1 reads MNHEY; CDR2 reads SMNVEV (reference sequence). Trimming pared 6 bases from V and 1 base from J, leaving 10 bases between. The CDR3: CASSEGGSYEQYF. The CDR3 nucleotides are TGTGCCAGCAGCGAGGGGGGGTCCTACGAGCAGTACTTC.

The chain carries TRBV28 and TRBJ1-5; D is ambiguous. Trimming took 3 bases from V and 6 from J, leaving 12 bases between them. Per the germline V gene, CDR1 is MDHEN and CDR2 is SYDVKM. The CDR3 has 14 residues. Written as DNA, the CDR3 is TGTGCCAGCAGTTTCGACACGGCGGGTCAGCCCCAGCATTTT. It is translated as CASSFDTAGQPQHF.

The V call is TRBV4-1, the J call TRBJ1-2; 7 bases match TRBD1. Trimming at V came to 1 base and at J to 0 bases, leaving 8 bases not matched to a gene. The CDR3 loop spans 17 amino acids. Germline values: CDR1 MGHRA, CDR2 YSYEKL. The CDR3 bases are TGCGCCAGCAGCCAAGTTTACGGGACAGAAGCTAACTATGGCTACACCTTC. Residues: CASSQVYGTEANYGYTF.

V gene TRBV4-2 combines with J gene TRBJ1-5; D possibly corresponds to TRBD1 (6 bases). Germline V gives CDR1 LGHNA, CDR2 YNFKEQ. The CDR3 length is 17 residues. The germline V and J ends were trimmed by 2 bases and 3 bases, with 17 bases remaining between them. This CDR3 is CASSQIGDKVYNQPQHF. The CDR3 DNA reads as TGTGCCAGCAGCCAAATTGGGGACAAAGTATACAATCAGCCCCAGCATTTT.

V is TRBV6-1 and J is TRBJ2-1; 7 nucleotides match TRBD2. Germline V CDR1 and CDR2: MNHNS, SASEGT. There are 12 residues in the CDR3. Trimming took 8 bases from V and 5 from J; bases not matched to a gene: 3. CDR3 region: CASLAENNEQFF. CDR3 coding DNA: TGTGCCAGCCTAGCGGAGAACAATGAGCAGTTCTTC.

The CDR3 loop reads CASSPGTGLGEQYF. DNA of the CDR3: TGTGCCAGCTCACCTGGGACAGGGCTAGGCGAGCAGTACTTC. The chain uses TRBV18 and TRBJ2-7; 9 bases agree with TRBD1. Germline values: CDR1 KGHSH, CDR2 LQKENI. CDR3 length equals 14 residues. J was trimmed by 6 bases and V by 3 bases; bases with no gene match: 6.

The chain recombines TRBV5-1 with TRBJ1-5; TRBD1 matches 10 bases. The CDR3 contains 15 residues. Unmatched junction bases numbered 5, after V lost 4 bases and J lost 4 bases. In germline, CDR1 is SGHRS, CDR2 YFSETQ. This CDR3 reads CASSPRTGGNQPQHF. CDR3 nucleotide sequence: TGCGCCAGCAGCCCCCGGACAGGGGGTAATCAGCCCCAGCATTTT.

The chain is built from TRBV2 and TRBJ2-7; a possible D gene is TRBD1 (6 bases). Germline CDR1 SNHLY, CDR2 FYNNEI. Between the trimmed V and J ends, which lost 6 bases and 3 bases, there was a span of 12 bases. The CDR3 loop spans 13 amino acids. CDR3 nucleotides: TGTGCCAGCAGCCTTAGACAGGACTACGAGCAGTACTTC. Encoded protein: CASSLRQDYEQYF.

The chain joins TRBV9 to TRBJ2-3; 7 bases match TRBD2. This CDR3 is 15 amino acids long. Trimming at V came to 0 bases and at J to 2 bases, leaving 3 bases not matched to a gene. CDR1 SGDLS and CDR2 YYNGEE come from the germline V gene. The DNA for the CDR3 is TGTGCCAGCAGCGTAGGGGGACTACACACAGATACGCAGTATTTT. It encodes CASSVGGLHTDTQYF.

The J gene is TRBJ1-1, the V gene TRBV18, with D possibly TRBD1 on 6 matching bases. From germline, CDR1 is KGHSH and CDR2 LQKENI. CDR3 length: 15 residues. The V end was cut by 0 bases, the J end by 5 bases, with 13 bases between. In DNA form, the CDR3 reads TGTGCCAGCTCACCACCGACAGGAACGAGGACTGAAGCTTTCTTT. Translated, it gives CASSPPTGTRTEAFF.

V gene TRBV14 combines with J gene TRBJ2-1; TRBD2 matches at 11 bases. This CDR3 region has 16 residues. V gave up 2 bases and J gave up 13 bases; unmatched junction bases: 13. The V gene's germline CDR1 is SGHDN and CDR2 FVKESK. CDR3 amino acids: CASSQPGLAVGMTQFF. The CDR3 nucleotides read TGTGCCAGCAGCCAACCGGGACTAGCGGTAGGAATGACTCAGTTCTTC.

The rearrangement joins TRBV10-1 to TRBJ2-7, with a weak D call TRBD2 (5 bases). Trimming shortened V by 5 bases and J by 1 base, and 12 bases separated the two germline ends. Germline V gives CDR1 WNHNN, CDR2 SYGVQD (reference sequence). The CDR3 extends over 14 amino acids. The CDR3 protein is CASSPSGGSYEQYF. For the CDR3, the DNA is TGCGCCAGCAGTCCGAGCGGAGGTTCCTACGAGCAGTACTTC.

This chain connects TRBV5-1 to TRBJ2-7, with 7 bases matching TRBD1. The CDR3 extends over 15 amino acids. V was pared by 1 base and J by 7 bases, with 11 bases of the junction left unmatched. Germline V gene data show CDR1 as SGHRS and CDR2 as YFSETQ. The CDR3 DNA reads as TGCGCCAGCAGCTTGACCTCAGGGGGTTCGGTTGAGCAGTACTTC. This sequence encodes CASSLTSGGSVEQYF.

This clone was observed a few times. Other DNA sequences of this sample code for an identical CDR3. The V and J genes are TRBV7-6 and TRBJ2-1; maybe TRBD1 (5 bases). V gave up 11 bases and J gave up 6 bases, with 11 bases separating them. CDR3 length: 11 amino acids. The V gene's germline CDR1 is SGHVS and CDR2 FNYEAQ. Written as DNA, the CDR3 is TGTGCCTCGCGAGACAGCAATGAGCAGTTCTTC. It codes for CASRDSNEQFF.

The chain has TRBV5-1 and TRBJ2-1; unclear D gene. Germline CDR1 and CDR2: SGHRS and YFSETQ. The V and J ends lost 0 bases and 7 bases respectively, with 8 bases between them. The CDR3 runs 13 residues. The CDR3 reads CASSLVIENEQFF. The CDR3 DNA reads TGCGCCAGCAGCTTGGTAATCGAAAATGAGCAGTTCTTC. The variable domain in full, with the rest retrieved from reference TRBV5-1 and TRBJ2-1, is KAGVTQTPRYLIKTRGQQVTLSCSPISGHRSVSWYQQTPGQGLQFLFEYFSETQRNKGNFPGRFSGRQFSNSRSEMNVSTLELGDSALYLCASSLVIENEQFFGPGTRLTVL.

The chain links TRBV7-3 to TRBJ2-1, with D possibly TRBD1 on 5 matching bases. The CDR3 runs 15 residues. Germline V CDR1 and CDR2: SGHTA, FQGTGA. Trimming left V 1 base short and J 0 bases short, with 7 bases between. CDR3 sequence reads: CASSLMTVSYNEQFF. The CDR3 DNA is TGTGCCAGCAGCTTAATGACAGTCTCCTACAATGAGCAGTTCTTC.

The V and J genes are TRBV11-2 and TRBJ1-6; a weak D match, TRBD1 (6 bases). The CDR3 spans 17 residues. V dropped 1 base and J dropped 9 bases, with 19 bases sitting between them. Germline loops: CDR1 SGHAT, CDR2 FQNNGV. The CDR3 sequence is CASSLGLAGVFRSPLHF. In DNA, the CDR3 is TGTGCCAGCAGCTTAGGCTTGGCAGGGGTATTTCGTTCACCCCTCCACTTT.

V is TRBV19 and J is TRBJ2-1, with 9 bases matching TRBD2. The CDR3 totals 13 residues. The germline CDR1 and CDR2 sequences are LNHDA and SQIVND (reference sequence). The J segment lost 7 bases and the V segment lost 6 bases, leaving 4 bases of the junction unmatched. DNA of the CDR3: TGTGCCAGTAGGGGACTAGCCTGGAATGAGCAGTTCTTC. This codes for CASRGLAWNEQFF.

CDR3 bases: TGTGCCAGCAGTGCGGTACAGGGGTACACTGAAGCTTTCTTT. Protein sequence: CASSAVQGYTEAFF. The chain combines TRBV6-1 with TRBJ1-1, with 7 bases that match TRBD1. The CDR3 sequence is 14 residues long. CDR1 and CDR2 (germline): MNHNS, SASEGT. V shed 4 bases and J 3 bases; nucleotides not matched to a gene: 5.

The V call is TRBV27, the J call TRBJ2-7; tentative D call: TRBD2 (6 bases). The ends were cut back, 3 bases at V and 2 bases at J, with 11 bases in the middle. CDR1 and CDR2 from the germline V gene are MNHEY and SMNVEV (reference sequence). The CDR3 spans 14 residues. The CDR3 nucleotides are TGTGCCAGCAGTTTCTCCAGGGAGGCCTACGAGCAGTACTTC. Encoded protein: CASSFSREAYEQYF.

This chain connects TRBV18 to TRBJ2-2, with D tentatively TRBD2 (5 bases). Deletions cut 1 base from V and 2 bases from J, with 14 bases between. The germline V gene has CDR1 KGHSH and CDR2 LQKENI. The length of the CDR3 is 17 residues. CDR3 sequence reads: CASSPRSDLHNTGELFF. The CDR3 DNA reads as TGTGCCAGCTCACCACGTTCGGACTTACACAACACCGGGGAGCTGTTTTTT.

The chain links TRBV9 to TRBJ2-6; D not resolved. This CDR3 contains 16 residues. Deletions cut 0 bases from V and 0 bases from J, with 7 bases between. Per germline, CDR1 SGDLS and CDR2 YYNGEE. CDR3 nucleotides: TGTGCCAGCAGCGTAGGTCGTAGCTCTGGGGCCAACGTCCTGACTTTC. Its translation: CASSVGRSSGANVLTF.

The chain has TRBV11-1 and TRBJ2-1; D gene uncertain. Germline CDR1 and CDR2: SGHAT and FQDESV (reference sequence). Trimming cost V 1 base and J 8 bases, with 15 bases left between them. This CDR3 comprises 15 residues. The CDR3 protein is CASSLEGLGVDEQFF. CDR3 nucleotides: TGTGCCAGCAGCTTAGAGGGCCTAGGAGTGGATGAGCAGTTCTTC.

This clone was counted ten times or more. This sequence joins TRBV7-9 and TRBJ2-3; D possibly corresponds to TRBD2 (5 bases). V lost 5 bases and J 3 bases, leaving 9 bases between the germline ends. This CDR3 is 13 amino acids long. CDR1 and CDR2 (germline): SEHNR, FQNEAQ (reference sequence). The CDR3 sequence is CASSGEGTDTQYF. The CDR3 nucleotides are TGTGCCAGCAGCGGCGAGGGAACAGATACGCAGTATTTT.